Listed below are T cell receptor beta chains from one sample, sequenced in a study of blood T cell repertoires in COVID-19. Only in-frame clones appear in the TCRdb table, and some are missing; sequencing was by immunoSEQ multiplex PCR. The sample lists some 150,000 clones; roughly 87% were seen once. The sequenced material came from peripheral blood. The receptors come from a human donor in a cohort sampled during active COVID-19. CDR3s include the opening cysteine and the closing phenylalanine or tryptophan. The D gene is left open where the match is weak. Not every row has a clone size; where given, it reads once, few, many or a size class.

>TRBJ2-7|TRBD1|.|TRBV2
CASSEGQGVYEQYF
TGTGCCAGCAGTGAGGGACAGGGTGTCTACGAGCAGTACTTC
>TRBJ2-3|.|once|TRBV5-1
CASSFQGGSDTQYF
TGCGCCAGCAGCTTCCAGGGCGGCTCAGATACGCAGTATTTT
>TRBJ1-2|TRBD1|.|TRBV15
CATSRDKGANYGYTF
TGTGCCACCAGCAGAGATAAGGGGGCGAACTATGGCTACACCTTC
>TRBJ2-1|TRBD2|.|TRBV2
CASSEARTSLNNEQFF
TGTGCCAGCAGTGAAGCGAGGACTAGCCTTAACAATGAGCAGTTCTTC
>TRBJ2-5|TRBD2|.|TRBV2
CASSGRGLDRQETQYF
TGTGCCAGCAGTGGGAGGGGACTAGACAGGCAAGAGACCCAGTACTTC
>TRBJ1-5|TRBD1|.|TRBV6-2/TRBV6-3
CASSYWTGKGQPQHF
TGTGCCAGCAGTTACTGGACAGGGAAGGGACAGCCCCAGCATTTT
>TRBJ2-7|TRBD2|.|TRBV4-1
CASSQVVSGGAYEQYF
TGCGCCAGCAGCCAAGTGGTGAGCGGGGGGGCTTACGAGCAGTACTTC
>TRBJ1-5|.|.|TRBV4-1
CASSQDSAGSNQPQHF
TGCGCCAGCAGCCAAGATTCGGCAGGGAGCAATCAGCCCCAGCATTTT
>TRBJ1-2|.|few|TRBV5-4
CASSLVGSEGYTF
TGTGCCAGCAGCTTGGTGGGGAGTGAAGGCTACACCTTC
>TRBJ2-3|.|.|TRBV5-1
CASSMEQRTSTDTQYF
TGCGCCAGCAGCATGGAACAGCGGACTAGCACAGATACGCAGTATTTT
>TRBJ1-2|.|.|TRBV19
CASIAPPPIYGYTF
TGTGCCAGTATTGCGCCCCCCCCCATTTATGGCTACACCTTC
>TRBJ2-7|.|once|TRBV4-3
CASSQDLSPRGSYEQYF
TGCGCCAGCAGCCAAGATCTGTCCCCCAGGGGATCCTACGAGCAGTACTTC
>TRBJ1-1|TRBD1|.|TRBV9
CASSVLPGGGEAFF
TGTGCCAGCAGCGTCTTACCAGGGGGCGGTGAAGCTTTCTTT
>TRBJ1-2|.|.|TRBV2
CASRFRELDGYTF
TGTGCCAGCAGGTTCCGGGAATTAGATGGCTACACCTTC